Only a few counts were recorded for the clone carrying this TCR beta chain. This sample was included in a study of human T cells and chemical hapten exposure. V gave up 6 bases and J gave up 2 bases; unmatched junction bases: 4. CDR1 and CDR2 (germline): MNHNY, SVGAGI (reference sequence). The CDR3 is 13 amino acids. From whole blood left unfractionated, total RNA was extracted. As the library was built, unique molecular identifiers were attached to individual cDNA molecules. A single record per CDR3 protein comes from TCRdb applying MiXCR to the reads. This sample has roughly 120,000 distinct CDR3 sequences, with roughly 8.5% found just once.

Sequencing was done on a sample of whole blood. The sequence derives from a human donor in good health. Some clones in this sample may be carry-over from other donors' samples. The chain employs TRBV6-6 and TRBJ2-7, with 7 bases lining up with TRBD2. CDR3 region: CASRGGSTYEQYF. CDR3 DNA sequence: TGTGCCAGCAGGGGCGGGAGCACCTACGAGCAGTACTTC.